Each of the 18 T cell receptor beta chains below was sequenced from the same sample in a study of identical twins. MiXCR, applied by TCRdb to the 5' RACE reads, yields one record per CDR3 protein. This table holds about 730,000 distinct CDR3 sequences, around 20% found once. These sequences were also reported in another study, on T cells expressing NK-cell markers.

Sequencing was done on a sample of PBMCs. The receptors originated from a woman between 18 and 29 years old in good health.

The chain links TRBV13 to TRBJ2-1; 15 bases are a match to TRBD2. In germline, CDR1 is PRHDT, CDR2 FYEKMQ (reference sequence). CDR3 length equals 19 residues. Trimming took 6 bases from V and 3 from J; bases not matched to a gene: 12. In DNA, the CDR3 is TGTGCCAGCAGGAGAAATCCGGGACTAGCGGGAGGAAGCTACAATGAGCAGTTCTTC. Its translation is CASRRNPGLAGGSYNEQFF.

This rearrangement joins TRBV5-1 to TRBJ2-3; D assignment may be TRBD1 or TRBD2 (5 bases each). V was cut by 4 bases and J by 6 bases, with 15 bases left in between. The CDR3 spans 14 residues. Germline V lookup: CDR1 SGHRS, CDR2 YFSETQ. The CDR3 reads CASSPGTALDTQYF. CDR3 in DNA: TGCGCCAGCAGCCCGGGGACGGCCCTTGATACGCAGTATTTT.

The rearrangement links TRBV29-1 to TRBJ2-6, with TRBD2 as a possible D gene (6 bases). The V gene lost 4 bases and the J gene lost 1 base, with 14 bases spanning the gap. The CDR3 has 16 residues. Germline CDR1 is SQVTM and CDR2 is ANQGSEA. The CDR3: CSVGGEFGSGANVLTF. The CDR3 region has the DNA TGCAGCGTTGGGGGGGAATTCGGATCTGGGGCCAACGTCCTGACTTTC.

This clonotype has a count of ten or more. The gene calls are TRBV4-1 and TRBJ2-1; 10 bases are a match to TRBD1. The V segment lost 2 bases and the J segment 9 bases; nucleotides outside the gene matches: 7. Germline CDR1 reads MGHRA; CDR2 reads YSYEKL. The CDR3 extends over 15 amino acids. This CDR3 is CASSQNVGTGAEQFF. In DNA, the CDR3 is TGCGCCAGCAGCCAAAACGTTGGGACAGGGGCTGAGCAGTTCTTC.

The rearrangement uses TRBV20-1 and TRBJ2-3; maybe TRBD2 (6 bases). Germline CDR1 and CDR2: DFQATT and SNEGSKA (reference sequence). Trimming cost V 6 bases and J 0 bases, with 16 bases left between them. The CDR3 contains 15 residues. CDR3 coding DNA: TGCAGTGCCCCTCCCGGCGGGGTGAGCACAGATACGCAGTATTTT. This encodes CSAPPGGVSTDTQYF.

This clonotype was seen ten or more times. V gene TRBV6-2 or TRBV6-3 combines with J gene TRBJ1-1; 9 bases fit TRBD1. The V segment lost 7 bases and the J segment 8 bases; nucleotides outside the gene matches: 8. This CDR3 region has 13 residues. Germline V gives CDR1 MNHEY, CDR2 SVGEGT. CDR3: CASTITGGYEAFF. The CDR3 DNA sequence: TGTGCCAGCACCATAACAGGGGGCTACGAAGCTTTCTTT.

CDR3: CAISEWLAGVSSGELFF. Here the CDR3 DNA reads TGTGCCATCAGTGAGTGGCTAGCGGGAGTTTCCTCCGGGGAGCTGTTTTTT. The rearrangement joins TRBV10-3 to TRBJ2-2, with TRBD2 matching over 10 bases. Germline values: CDR1 ENHRY, CDR2 SYGVKD. The CDR3 is 17 amino acids. Losses at the gene ends were 1 base for V and 6 bases for J; bases not matched to a gene: 8.

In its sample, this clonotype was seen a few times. Here the CDR3 reads CAISGAGVTGEQFF. In DNA form, the CDR3 reads TGTGCCATCAGTGGAGCGGGAGTGACCGGTGAGCAGTTCTTC. V is TRBV10-3 and J is TRBJ2-1; 8 bases are shared with TRBD2. Losses at the gene ends were 4 bases for V and 9 bases for J; bases not matched to a gene: 8. This CDR3 has 14 residues. Germline V lookup: CDR1 ENHRY, CDR2 SYGVKD.

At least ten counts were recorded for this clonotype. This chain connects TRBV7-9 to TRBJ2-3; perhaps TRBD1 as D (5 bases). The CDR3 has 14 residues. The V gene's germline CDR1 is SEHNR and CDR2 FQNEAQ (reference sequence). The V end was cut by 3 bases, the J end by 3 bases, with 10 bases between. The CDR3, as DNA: TGTGCCAGCAGCTTTCTGGCAGGGACAGATACGCAGTATTTT. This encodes CASSFLAGTDTQYF.

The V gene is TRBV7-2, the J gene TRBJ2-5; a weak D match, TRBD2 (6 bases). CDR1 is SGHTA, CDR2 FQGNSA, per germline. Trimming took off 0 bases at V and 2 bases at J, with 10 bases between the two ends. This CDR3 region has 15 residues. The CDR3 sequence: CASSLAGGAQETQYF. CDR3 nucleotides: TGTGCCAGCAGCTTAGCGGGCGGGGCTCAAGAGACCCAGTACTTC.

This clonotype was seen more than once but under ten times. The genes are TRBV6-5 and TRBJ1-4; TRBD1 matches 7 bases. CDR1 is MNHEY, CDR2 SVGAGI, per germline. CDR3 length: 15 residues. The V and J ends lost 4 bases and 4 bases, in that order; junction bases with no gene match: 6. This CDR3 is CASSFAGTVNEKLFF. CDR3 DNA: TGTGCCAGCAGTTTCGCCGGGACAGTTAATGAAAAACTGTTTTTT.

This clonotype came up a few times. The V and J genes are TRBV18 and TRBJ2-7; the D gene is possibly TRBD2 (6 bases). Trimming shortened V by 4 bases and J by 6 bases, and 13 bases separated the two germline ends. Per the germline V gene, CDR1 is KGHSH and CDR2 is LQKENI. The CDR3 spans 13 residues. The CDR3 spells CASSRREDGEQYF. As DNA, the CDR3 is TGTGCCAGCTCACGGAGGGAGGACGGCGAGCAGTACTTC.

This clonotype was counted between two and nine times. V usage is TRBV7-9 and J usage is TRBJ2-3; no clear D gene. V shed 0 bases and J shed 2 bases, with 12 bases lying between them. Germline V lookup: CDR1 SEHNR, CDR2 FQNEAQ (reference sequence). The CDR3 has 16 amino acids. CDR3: CASSLAYVGYTDTQYF. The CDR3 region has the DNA TGTGCCAGCAGCTTAGCCTACGTTGGATACACAGATACGCAGTATTTT.

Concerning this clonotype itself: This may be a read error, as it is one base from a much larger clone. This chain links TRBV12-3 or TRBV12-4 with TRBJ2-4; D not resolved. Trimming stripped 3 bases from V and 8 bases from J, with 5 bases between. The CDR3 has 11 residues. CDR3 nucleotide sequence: TGTGCCAGCAGTTTTAAAGACATTCAGTACTTC. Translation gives CASSFKDIQYF.

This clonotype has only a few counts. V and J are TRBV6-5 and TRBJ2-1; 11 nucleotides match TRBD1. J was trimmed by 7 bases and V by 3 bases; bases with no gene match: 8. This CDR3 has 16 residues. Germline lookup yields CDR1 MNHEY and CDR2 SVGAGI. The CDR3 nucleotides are TGTGCCAGCAGTTATACCGGGACAGGGGGACGAAATGAGCAGTTCTTC. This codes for CASSYTGTGGRNEQFF.

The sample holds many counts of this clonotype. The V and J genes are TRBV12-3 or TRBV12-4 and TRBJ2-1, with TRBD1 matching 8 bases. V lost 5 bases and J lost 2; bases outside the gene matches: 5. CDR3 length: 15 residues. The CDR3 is CASSPRTGTYNEQFF. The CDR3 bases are TGTGCCAGCAGTCCGCGGACAGGGACCTACAATGAGCAGTTCTTC.

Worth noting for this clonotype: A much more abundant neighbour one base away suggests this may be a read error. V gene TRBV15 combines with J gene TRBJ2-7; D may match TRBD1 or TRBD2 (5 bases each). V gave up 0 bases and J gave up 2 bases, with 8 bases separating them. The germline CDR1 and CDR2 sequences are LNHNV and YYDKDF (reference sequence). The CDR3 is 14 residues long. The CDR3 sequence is CATSRDRGPYEQYF. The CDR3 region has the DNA TGTGCCACCAGCAGAGATCGGGGACCCTACGAGCAGTACTTC.

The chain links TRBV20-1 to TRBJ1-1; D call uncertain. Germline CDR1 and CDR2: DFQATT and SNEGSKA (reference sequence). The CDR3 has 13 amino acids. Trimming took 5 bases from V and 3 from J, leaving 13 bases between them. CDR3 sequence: CSALTGYDTEAFF. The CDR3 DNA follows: TGCAGTGCTCTAACGGGTTATGACACTGAAGCTTTCTTT.